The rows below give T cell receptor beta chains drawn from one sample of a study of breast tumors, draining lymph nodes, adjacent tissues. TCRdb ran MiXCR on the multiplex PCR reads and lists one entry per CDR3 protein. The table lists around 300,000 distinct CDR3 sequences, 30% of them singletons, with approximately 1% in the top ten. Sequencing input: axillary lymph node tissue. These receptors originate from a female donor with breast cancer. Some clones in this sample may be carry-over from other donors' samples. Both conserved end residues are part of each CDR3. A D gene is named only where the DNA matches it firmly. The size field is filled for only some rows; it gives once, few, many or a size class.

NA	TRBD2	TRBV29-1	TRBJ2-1	CSGGTSGSYNEQFF	TGCAGCGGAGGGACTAGCGGGTCCTACAATGAGCAGTTCTTC
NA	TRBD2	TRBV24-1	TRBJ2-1	CATSASAGVLSYNEQFF	TGTGCCACCAGTGCTTCAGCGGGAGTGTTATCCTACAATGAGCAGTTCTTC
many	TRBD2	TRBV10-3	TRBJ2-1	CAVKTRERGNEQFF	TGTGCCGTAAAAACCCGGGAGCGGGGCAATGAGCAGTTCTTC
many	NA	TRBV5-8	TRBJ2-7	CASSLVPENYEQYF	TGTGCCAGCAGCTTGGTTCCAGAAAACTACGAGCAGTACTTC
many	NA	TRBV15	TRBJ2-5	CATSRDLQGGGETQYF	TGTGCCACCAGCAGAGATCTCCAGGGAGGTGGGGAGACCCAGTACTTC
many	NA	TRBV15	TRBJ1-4	CATGEANEKLFF	TGTGCCACAGGGGAGGCTAATGAAAAACTGTTTTTT
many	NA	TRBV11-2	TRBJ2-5	CASSFVRNQETQYF	TGTGCCAGCAGCTTCGTCCGGAACCAGGAGACCCAGTACTTC
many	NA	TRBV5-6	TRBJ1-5	CASSSGAHSNQPQHF	TGTGCCAGCAGCTCAGGTGCGCATAGCAATCAGCCCCAGCATTTT
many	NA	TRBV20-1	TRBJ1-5	CSARDLQFGNQPQHF	TGCAGTGCTAGAGATCTACAGTTTGGAAATCAGCCCCAGCATTTT
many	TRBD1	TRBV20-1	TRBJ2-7	CSARPQQGAAYEQYF	TGCAGTGCTAGACCTCAACAGGGGGCAGCCTACGAGCAGTACTTC
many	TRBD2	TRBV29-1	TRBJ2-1	CSVEVAGGPSYNEQFF	TGCAGCGTTGAAGTAGCGGGGGGGCCCTCGTACAATGAGCAGTTCTTC
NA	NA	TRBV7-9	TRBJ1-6	CASSLGGLRSLLHF	TGTGCCAGCAGCTTAGGGGGGTTGCGATCACTCCTCCACTTT
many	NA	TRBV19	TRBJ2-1	CASSKRRASDNEQFF	TGTGCCAGTAGTAAGAGGAGGGCCTCGGATAATGAGCAGTTCTTC
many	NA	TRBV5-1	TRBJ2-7	CASSLGTIPSYEQYF	TGCGCCAGCAGCTTGGGTACAATCCCCTCCTACGAGCAGTACTTC
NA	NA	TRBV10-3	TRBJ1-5	CAISEYGTQETQHF	TGTGCCATCAGTGAATACGGCACTCAAGAGACCCAGCATTTT
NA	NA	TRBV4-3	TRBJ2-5	CASSNQTSMYLCAGSRQGTETQYF	NA